Listed here are 16 T cell receptor beta chains from one sample, sequenced in a study of CD8 T cells in ankylosing spondylitis. TCRdb reprocessed the 5' RACE reads with MiXCR, giving one entry per CDR3 protein. The sample lists around 300,000 distinct CDR3 sequences, around a tenth occurring once. Material for sequencing was blood, either unsorted or a sorted T cell fraction (not recorded which). The receptors derive from a female donor with ankylosing spondylitis or in good health (not recorded which).

This clonotype showed up many times. The CDR3 region has the DNA TGTGCCGCCCGGGACAACTCCTACGAGCAGTACTTC. Its translation is CAARDNSYEQYF. V usage is TRBV10-3 and J usage is TRBJ2-7; possibly TRBD1 for D (6 bases). CDR1 is ENHRY, CDR2 SYGVKD, per germline. This CDR3 has 12 amino acids. With 11 bases removed from V and 0 bases from J, the gap between germline ends came to 11 bases.

In its sample, this clonotype was seen many times. The chain employs TRBV29-1 and TRBJ1-1, with D unresolved. The germline CDR1 and CDR2 sequences are SQVTM and ANQGSEA. V shed 3 bases and J shed 4 bases, with 9 bases lying between them. The CDR3 runs 12 residues. The CDR3 sequence is CSVDSMTTEAFF. In nucleotides, the CDR3 is TGCAGCGTTGACTCCATGACCACTGAAGCTTTCTTT.

In this sample, this clonotype turned up many times. This chain uses TRBV20-1 with TRBJ1-6; the D is unclear. V shed 6 bases and J shed 7 bases, with 13 bases lying between them. CDR1 is DFQATT, CDR2 SNEGSKA, per germline (reference sequence). This CDR3 comprises 13 residues. CDR3 sequence: CSAPDAANSPLHF. DNA for the CDR3: TGCAGTGCCCCGGATGCCGCCAATTCACCCCTCCACTTT.

The chain joins TRBV5-5 to TRBJ1-1, with TRBD1 identical over 9 bases. V shed 0 bases, J shed 5 bases, and the junction held 8 bases outside the gene matches. CDR1 is SGHKS, CDR2 YYEKEE, per germline (reference sequence). The CDR3 runs to 16 residues. The CDR3 region is CASSLGQGQGETEAFF. The CDR3 DNA follows: TGTGCCAGCAGCTTGGGGCAGGGACAGGGAGAAACTGAAGCTTTCTTT.

This clonotype has ten or more counts. The rearrangement uses TRBV7-9 and TRBJ2-3; 8 bases align to TRBD2. The V segment lost 1 base and the J segment 0 bases; nucleotides outside the gene matches: 0. CDR1 SEHNR and CDR2 FQNEAQ come from the germline V gene (reference sequence). The CDR3 has 15 amino acids. CDR3 DNA sequence: TGTGCCAGCAGCTTAGTAGCGGGAAGCACAGATACGCAGTATTTT. It translates to CASSLVAGSTDTQYF.

On this clonotype itself: It may be a read error: a sequence one base away is much more abundant. The chain uses TRBV28 and TRBJ2-6; TRBD2 matches 12 bases. This CDR3 comprises 18 residues. Germline assignment: CDR1 MDHEN and CDR2 SYDVKM. CDR3 sequence reads: CASSLFLAGGSGASVLTF. Written as DNA, the CDR3 is TGTGCCAGCAGTTTATTCCTAGCGGGAGGGAGCGGGGCCAGCGTCCTGACTTTC.

This clonotype was seen at least ten times. The chain carries TRBV20-1 and TRBJ2-1, with TRBD2 matching over 11 bases. Germline-derived CDR1 and CDR2 are DFQATT and SNEGSKA (reference sequence). Trimming took 4 bases from V and 3 from J; bases not matched to a gene: 5. The CDR3 runs 15 residues. CDR3 region: CSAMELAGVYNEQFF. DNA of the CDR3: TGCAGTGCTATGGAACTAGCGGGAGTCTACAATGAGCAGTTCTTC.

This clonotype occurred a few times. The chain employs TRBV6-1 and TRBJ2-1; a weak D match, TRBD1 (5 bases). The CDR3 loop spans 13 amino acids. Germline V CDR1 and CDR2: MNHNS, SASEGT. The germline V and J ends were trimmed by 3 bases and 5 bases, with 8 bases remaining between them. As DNA, the CDR3 is TGTGCCAGCAGTGATCAGGGCAACAATGAGCAGTTCTTC. Translation: CASSDQGNNEQFF.

The chain combines TRBV14 with TRBJ1-1; the D is unclear. Trimming shortened V by 1 base and J by 8 bases, and 11 bases separated the two germline ends. The CDR3 is 13 residues long. Looked up from germline, CDR1 is SGHDN and CDR2 is FVKESK. CDR3 amino acids: CASSQGLINEAFF. CDR3 in DNA: TGTGCCAGCAGCCAAGGGCTGATTAACGAAGCTTTCTTT.

A few counts support this clonotype. The chain has TRBV10-3 and TRBJ2-7; perhaps TRBD2 as D (5 bases). This CDR3 has 11 amino acids. Germline assignment: CDR1 ENHRY and CDR2 SYGVKD. The V end lost 9 bases, the J end lost 3 bases, and 9 bases lay between the germline ends. This CDR3 reads CAIGLNYEQYF. DNA for the CDR3: TGTGCCATAGGACTGAACTACGAGCAGTACTTC.

At least ten counts were recorded for this clonotype. The chain's CDR3 is CASSPVTGVRSPLHF. The CDR3 DNA reads TGTGCCAGCAGCCCAGTTACAGGGGTTCGATCACCCCTCCACTTT. The V and J genes are TRBV27 and TRBJ1-6, with 7 bases lining up with TRBD1. The CDR3 consists of 15 residues. Germline V gene lookup returns CDR1 MNHEY and CDR2 SMNVEV (reference sequence). J lost 10 bases, V lost 6 bases, and 12 bases had no gene match.

This clonotype has ten or more counts. The chain employs TRBV10-3 and TRBJ2-7, with TRBD1 identical over 9 bases. The CDR3 is 12 residues long. After removal of 8 bases from V and 6 bases from J, the junction contained 5 bases not matched to a gene. Germline V gene data show CDR1 as ENHRY and CDR2 as SYGVKD. The CDR3 region is CAIEDRGSEQYF. In nucleotides, the CDR3 is TGTGCCATCGAGGACAGGGGCTCCGAGCAGTACTTC.

The CDR3 sequence is CASSSRGRRGYGYTF. In DNA, the CDR3 is TGTGCCAGCAGCAGCAGGGGGCGTCGAGGCTATGGCTACACCTTC. The V and J genes are TRBV21-1 and TRBJ1-2; the table calls TRBD1, which could not be checked here. TRBV21-1 is marked as a pseudogene. This CDR3 has 15 amino acids.

V is TRBV6-1 and J is TRBJ1-2; D is unresolved. This CDR3 is built from 14 residues. The germline V gene has CDR1 MNHNS and CDR2 SASEGT. Trimming removed 7 bases from V and 4 bases from J, with 16 bases in between. The CDR3 nucleotides read TGTGCCAGCACCCCACGGGAGGGCGGCTATGGCTACACCTTC. Translated, it gives CASTPREGGYGYTF.

This clonotype was counted at least ten times. The chain links TRBV12-3 or TRBV12-4 to TRBJ1-5; D gene uncertain. The CDR3 consists of 14 residues. Trimming removed 3 bases at V and 5 bases at J, with 11 bases between. The CDR3 DNA reads as TGTGCCAGCAGTTTGGCGGGATTTCATCAGCCCCAGCATTTT. This translates into CASSLAGFHQPQHF.

This clonotype was seen repeatedly, ten times or more. CDR3 region: CSASFVASIETQYF. As DNA, the CDR3 is TGCAGTGCTAGTTTCGTAGCGTCGATAGAGACCCAGTACTTC. V usage is TRBV20-1 and J usage is TRBJ2-5, with D possibly being TRBD2 (5 bases). There are 14 residues in the CDR3. V shed 3 bases and J shed 4 bases, with 15 bases lying between them. Per germline, CDR1 DFQATT and CDR2 SNEGSKA (reference sequence).